The rows below give T cell receptor beta chains drawn from one sample of a study of blood T cell repertoires in COVID-19. The repertoire was sequenced with immunoSEQ multiplex PCR; TCRdb's copy has only in-frame clones and lacks some. The sample lists under 150,000 clones; around 86% were seen once. The sequencing input was peripheral blood. All receptors derive from a woman in her fifties or sixties who had recovered from COVID-19. CDR3s include the opening cysteine and the closing phenylalanine or tryptophan. Some rows have no size entry. The others give once, few or many, or a class for an expanded clone.

clone size,CDR3 length,V gene,J gene,CDR3 protein
-,14,TRBV18,TRBJ1-6,CASSHDRLRSPLHF
-,16,TRBV15,TRBJ1-5,CATSRHGGQGNQPQHF
-,14,TRBV2,TRBJ1-2,CASSGQGINYGYTF
-,14,TRBV19,TRBJ2-3,CASSRRGAADTQYF
-,16,TRBV5-3,TRBJ1-6,CARSLETGQVSSPLHF
-,15,TRBV29-1,TRBJ2-5,CSVEGGLAGEETQYF
-,16,TRBV4-3,TRBJ2-7,CASSPSTGTRSYEQYF
once,13,TRBV4-1,TRBJ2-4,CASSQLHGGIQYF
-,14,TRBV7-8,TRBJ1-3,CASSLGGSGNTIYF
-,15,TRBV6-5,TRBJ2-1,CASSPAGQNYNEQFF
-,16,TRBV5-8,TRBJ1-3,CASRRWGGGSGNTIYF
-,15,TRBV9,TRBJ2-3,CASSVRDRGQDTQYF
-,17,TRBV11-3,TRBJ2-2,CASSLAGQGPNTGELFF
-,15,TRBV5-3,TRBJ2-1,CARSLAQRDDNEQFF
-,14,TRBV10-3,TRBJ1-4,CATCATTGSEKLFF
-,15,TRBV6-6,TRBJ2-1,CASSPRTSDGDEQFF
-,16,TRBV30,TRBJ2-3,CAWKGLAAASTDTQYF
-,14,TRBV6-2/TRBV6-3,TRBJ2-1,CASSYTSSRNEQFF
-,11,TRBV6-5,TRBJ1-1,CASTGPAEAFF
-,13,TRBV5-6,TRBJ1-2,CASSLAGGYGYTF
once,13,TRBV12-3/TRBV12-4,TRBJ2-7,CASSPGTGLEQYF
-,15,TRBV6-5,TRBJ2-4,CASTGGTAIKNIQYF
-,12,TRBV2,TRBJ1-2,CASSVTGLGYTF
-,15,TRBV5-1,TRBJ2-3,CASSLVGRSTDTQYF
-,12,TRBV9,TRBJ2-5,CASSPDGGSQYF
-,15,TRBV19,TRBJ2-5,CASTIGTGGGETQYF
-,16,TRBV7-2,TRBJ2-1,CASSLAASGTYNEQFF
-,13,TRBV2,TRBJ2-7,CASSEQGPYEQYF
-,14,TRBV7-9,TRBJ2-5,CASSRGTGKETQYF
once,15,TRBV2,TRBJ1-6,CASSEWDSYNSPLHF
-,15,TRBV19,TRBJ2-7,CASSIVAGVLYEQYF
-,15,TRBV5-1,TRBJ2-3,CASSSNGLATDTQYF
once,18,TRBV19,TRBJ2-3,CASSTVYLAGGQADTQYF
-,17,TRBV3-1/TRBV3-2,TRBJ2-7,CASSKSAVGGALYEQYF
-,16,TRBV6-4,TRBJ1-1,CASGTYRDRGHTEAFF